This note documents a single T cell receptor beta chain sequence. No cognate antigen has been identified for it. No base quality information exists; no much larger clone differs at one position. There are 14 amino acids in the CDR3, from cysteine to phenylalanine inclusive. Only the CDR3 DNA stays, 42 bases, in frame from base 1. The CDR1 and CDR2 encoded by the germline V gene are SGHRS and YFSETQ. Deletion took 0 bases off V and 8 bases off J, with a span of 11 bases between the germline ends. Participants in the prospective study were enrolled through a virtual design, were aged roughly 18 to 100 years, and lived in 24 United States geographic areas. To assign participants to cohorts, the prospective study relied on clinical history that participants themselves reported in a screening survey and a study questionnaire. Recovered participants in ImmuneRACE Cohort 3 were defined as having two consecutive negative NP/OP PCR tests, clearance from a healthcare professional, or resolution of symptoms. Each participant in the prospective study had whole blood, serum and a nasopharyngeal or oropharyngeal swab collected by mobile phlebotomists. Over an approximately two-month period, participants in the prospective study had the option of providing additional blood draws and questionnaires. Prospective study blood samples were shipped either frozen or at room temperature before DNA extraction.

The data originate from a study of blood T cell repertoires in COVID-19 (TCRdb year 2020). A note on the overall study: Samples from collaborators originated in the United States, Italy and Spain and spanned both the acute and convalescent phases of COVID-19. Deeply sampled blood TCRbeta repertoires from subjects exposed to, actively infected with, or recovered from COVID-19 were included in the dataset. The repertoires were released in a freely available public database meant as a resource for research on the immune response to SARS-CoV-2. Samples were obtained from the ongoing ImmuneRACE study (first 160 participants) and from about 1,300 subjects provided by 6 global collaborators. A de-identified subject ID, COVID-19 status, age in years and sex were almost always included in the sample metadata. The material from the prospective study consisted of cDNA or gDNA derived from T cells, B-cell-depleted T cells, or PBMCs. Where HLA class I and class II types were available, the types were taken from metadata supplied by the sample provider, not from assay-based typing. Results the study describes overall, beyond this receptor: Clinical and demographic metadata were provided uncurated, with the amount varying by source and participant.

The immunoSEQ Assay, a bias-controlled multiplex PCR, was used to amplify TCRbeta CDR3 regions from genomic DNA. The authors' pipeline ran thus. The number of nucleated cells in each sample was estimated from the amplification of reference gene primers within the assay. To quantify the absolute abundance of each unique TCRbeta CDR3 rearrangement, sequence reads were collapsed and filtered. Productive Simpson clonality was computed per sample as the square root of Simpson's diversity index over productive rearrangements. TCRdb obtained this table from immuneACCESS and retained in-frame rearrangements with V and J assigned. These tables miss some clones; where compared with another copy, unresolved V genes account for less than half of the shortfall, and the remainder is unexplained. That table gives V, J and clone size, and the DNA gave D and trimming. The sample profile shows more than 40,000 clones; around 87% of them were found once. The ten largest clones represent approximately 3% of the sample.

The source is a woman between 50 and 59 years old who had recovered from COVID-19. Material: PBMCs or T cells enriched from blood (not recorded which). The V and J genes are TRBV5-1 and TRBJ2-2; a weak D assignment points to TRBD2 (6 bases agree). For the CDR3, the sequence is CASSLETAGGELFF. At the DNA level, the sequence is TGCGCCAGCAGCTTGGAAACTGCGGGAGGGGAGCTGTTTTTT.